These T cell receptor beta chains were read from a single sample in a study of cytotoxic CD8 clonotypes in ibrutinib-treated CLL. The assay was immunoSEQ multiplex PCR, and TCRdb's table has in-frame clones only and misses some. The sample lists tens of thousands of clones, around 53% occurring once. This material consisted of PBMCs, taken before ibrutinib treatment. Receptor source: a human donor with chronic lymphocytic leukemia. Each CDR3 is given with its conserved first and last residue. A D gene is named only where the DNA matches it firmly. Clone size is given for some rows only: seen once, a few or many times, or a class if the clone is expanded.

cdr3_length j_call clone_size d_call v_call cdr3_aa cdr3_nt
14 TRBJ1-6 NA TRBD1 TRBV27 CASSLDRGGSPLHF TGTGCCAGCAGTTTGGACAGGGGAGGGTCACCCCTCCACTTT
11 TRBJ1-1 few NA TRBV20-1 CSARDWAEAFF TGCAGTGCTAGAGATTGGGCTGAAGCTTTCTTT
14 TRBJ1-6 NA NA TRBV2 CASVISSYNSPLHF TGTGCCAGCGTTATCAGCTCCTATAATTCACCCCTCCACTTT
13 TRBJ1-4 NA NA TRBV19 CASSWAKDEKLFF TGTGCCAGTAGTTGGGCCAAAGATGAAAAACTGTTTTTT
15 TRBJ1-5 NA NA TRBV6-1 CASSEEGLSNQPQHF TGTGCCAGCAGTGAAGAGGGCCTCAGCAATCAGCCCCAGCATTTT
12 TRBJ2-1 NA NA TRBV6-5 CASSRRLDEQFF TGTGCCAGCAGCCGCCGTCTCGATGAGCAGTTCTTC
17 TRBJ1-5 medium-sized TRBD1 TRBV5-7 CASSPRTGQSKRQPQHF TGTGCCAGCAGCCCCCGGACAGGTCAGAGTAAAAGACAGCCCCAGCATTTT
15 TRBJ1-4 few TRBD1 TRBV29-1 CSVGRQGAPDEKLFF TGCAGCGTTGGGAGGCAGGGGGCGCCGGATGAAAAACTGTTTTTT
18 TRBJ2-3 NA TRBD2 TRBV10-2 CASSEPYLPGGSTDTQYF TGCGCCAGCAGTGAGCCCTACCTACCGGGGGGGAGCACAGATACGCAGTATTTT
13 TRBJ1-2 few NA TRBV7-2 CASSSRLGYGYTF TGTGCCAGCAGCTCCAGGCTAGGCTATGGCTACACCTTC
11 TRBJ1-2 NA NA TRBV28 CASFRVGGYTF TGTGCCAGCTTTAGGGTTGGGGGCTACACCTTC
15 TRBJ2-5 NA NA TRBV7-2 CASSLSVGAGETQYF TGTGCCAGCAGCTTATCGGTAGGGGCAGGGGAGACCCAGTACTTC
12 TRBJ2-7 NA TRBD2 TRBV2 CASGGDSYEQYF TGTGCCAGCGGGGGGGACTCCTACGAGCAGTACTTC
17 TRBJ1-6 few NA TRBV28 CASSFIPTEAGNSPLHF TGTGCCAGCAGTTTCATACCGACAGAGGCTGGAAATTCACCCCTCCACTTT
14 TRBJ1-5 NA NA TRBV28 CASSLGSGNQPQHF TGTGCCAGCAGTTTGGGCAGTGGCAATCAGCCCCAGCATTTT
11 TRBJ1-2 NA NA TRBV6-6 CASSYPPSYTF TGTGCCAGCAGTTACCCCCCTAGCTACACCTTC
14 TRBJ2-3 few NA TRBV5-4 CASSLARGAGTQYF TGTGCCAGCAGCTTGGCTAGGGGGGCGGGTACGCAGTATTTT
14 TRBJ1-3 few NA TRBV7-9 CASSELDSGNTIYF TGTGCCAGCAGCGAACTTGACAGTGGAAACACCATATATTTT
17 TRBJ2-1 NA TRBD2 TRBV27 CASSLPTSGGLNNEQFF TGTGCCAGCAGTCTCCCGACTAGCGGGGGGCTCAACAATGAGCAGTTCTTC
18 TRBJ1-1 NA NA TRBV21-1 CASSTGRGREKMNTEAFF TGTGCCAGCAGCACGGGGAGGGGACGTGAAAAAATGAACACTGAAGCTTTCTTT
14 TRBJ1-2 NA NA TRBV6-1 CASTEGTANYGYTF TGTGCCAGCACTGAAGGGACGGCTAACTATGGCTACACCTTC
19 TRBJ1-3 NA NA TRBV12-2 CASRLARPPGPRGGNTIYF TGTGCAAGTCGCTTAGCCCGTCCCCCGGGACCGAGGGGAGGAAACACCATATATTTT
16 TRBJ1-4 NA NA TRBV15 CATSRGGGAPNEKLFF TGTGCCACCAGCAGAGGTGGGGGGGCGCCTAATGAAAAACTGTTTTTT
11 TRBJ2-3 NA NA TRBV7-9 CASSFMDPQYF TGTGCCAGCAGCTTCATGGATCCGCAGTATTTT
13 TRBJ1-6 few NA TRBV27 CASSLGRDSPLHF TGTGCCAGCAGTTTAGGACGGGATTCACCCCTCCACTTT
13 TRBJ1-1 medium-sized NA TRBV6-5 CASGAGAGTEAFF TGTGCCAGCGGGGCGGGGGCTGGGACTGAAGCTTTCTTT
17 TRBJ1-4 NA NA TRBV5-6 CASSLRLVPSYGEKLFF TGTGCCAGCAGCTTGCGGCTCGTCCCCTCGTATGGAGAAAAACTGTTTTTT
17 TRBJ2-1 NA TRBD1 TRBV6-4 CASSDSFRDRGRNEQFF TGTGCCAGCAGTGACTCGTTCCGGGACAGGGGAAGGAATGAGCAGTTCTTC
12 TRBJ1-1 few NA TRBV7-9 CASSLYVTEAFF TGTGCCAGCAGCTTGTACGTTACTGAAGCTTTCTTT
19 TRBJ2-7 few TRBD1 TRBV5-6 CASSRTFFIGQDSSYEQYF TGTGCCAGCAGCAGGACGTTTTTTATCGGACAGGACAGCTCCTACGAGCAGTACTTC
15 TRBJ1-5 NA NA TRBV27 CASSLGRVGNQPQHF TGTGCCAGCAGTTTAGGGAGGGTAGGCAATCAGCCCCAGCATTTT
15 TRBJ1-6 few NA TRBV9 CASSVAPSGNSPLHF TGTGCCAGCAGCGTAGCCCCATCAGGAAATTCACCCCTCCACTTT
13 TRBJ1-5 few NA TRBV14 CASSQGWDQPQHF TGTGCCAGCAGCCAAGGGTGGGATCAGCCCCAGCATTTT
14 TRBJ1-4 NA NA TRBV6-5 CASSFGQHNEKLFF TGTGCCAGCAGTTTCGGACAGCATAATGAAAAACTGTTTTTT
13 TRBJ1-4 NA TRBD1 TRBV7-7 CASSRQQGGKLFF TGTGCTAGCAGCCGACAACAGGGGGGAAAACTGTTTTTT
14 TRBJ1-1 few TRBD1 TRBV4-1 CASSPSTGYAEAFF TGCGCCAGCAGCCCCTCGACAGGGTACGCTGAAGCTTTCTTT
12 TRBJ1-2 NA NA TRBV2 CASRSSYYGYTF TGTGCCAGCAGGTCGTCATACTATGGCTACACCTTC
14 TRBJ2-2 NA NA TRBV19 CASSREGLFGELFF TGTGCCAGTTCAAGGGAAGGACTGTTCGGGGAGCTGTTTTTT
15 TRBJ2-2 NA TRBD2 TRBV5-6 CASSLQGGLGGELFF TGTGCCAGCAGCCTCCAGGGAGGGTTAGGCGGGGAGCTGTTTTTT
16 TRBJ2-3 NA NA TRBV27 CASSPLGTENTDTQYF TGTGCCAGCAGTCCCCTCGGGACGGAGAACACAGATACGCAGTATTTT
11 TRBJ2-3 NA NA TRBV6-5 CASSYGDTQYF TGTGCCAGCAGTTACGGAGATACGCAGTATTTT
13 TRBJ1-2 NA NA TRBV28 CASSEGFNYGYTF TGTGCCAGCAGTGAAGGGTTTAACTATGGCTACACCTTC
16 TRBJ1-2 NA TRBD1 TRBV19 CASSIEMGQGAAGYTF TGTGCCAGTAGTATAGAGATGGGACAGGGGGCGGCTGGCTACACCTTC
17 TRBJ2-5 NA TRBD2 TRBV19 CASSIGLAGDTQETQYF TGTGCCAGTAGTATTGGGCTAGCGGGGGACACGCAAGAGACCCAGTACTTC
14 TRBJ2-5 NA TRBD2 TRBV6-1 CASSLGLGGETQYF TGTGCCAGCAGTTTGGGACTAGGCGGAGAGACCCAGTACTTC
14 TRBJ2-2 NA NA TRBV11-3 CASSLTGMDGELFF TGTGCCAGCAGCCTCACAGGGATGGACGGGGAGCTGTTTTTT
17 TRBJ1-2 few NA TRBV5-1 CASSLDPGVGGVSGYTF TGCGCCAGCAGCTTGGATCCGGGGGTAGGTGGAGTATCTGGCTACACCTTC
15 TRBJ2-3 few TRBD1 TRBV27 CASSLSGTVTDTQYF TGTGCCAGCAGTCTCTCCGGGACAGTCACAGATACGCAGTATTTT
16 TRBJ2-1 few NA TRBV11-3 CASSSRKVGSYNEQFF TGTGCCAGCAGCTCCCGCAAGGTCGGCTCCTACAATGAGCAGTTCTTC